The entry that follows covers one T cell receptor (beta chain) sequence. This entry is derived from a study of identical twins. The germline V gene has CDR1 MNHNS and CDR2 SASEGT. The CDR3 covers 14 residues. Trimming left V 7 bases short and J 1 base short, with 11 bases between. Via MiXCR, TCRdb re-called the 5' RACE reads, giving one row per CDR3 protein. The table shows about 690,000 distinct CDR3 sequences, with over 5% occurring only once. This rearrangement joins TRBV6-1 to TRBJ1-3; D not resolved. This clonotype originated in a man between 18 and 29 years old in good health. Sequenced sample: naive T cells sorted from blood. CDR3 DNA: TGTGCCAGCACCCTATCGGGATCTGGAAACACCATATATTTT. This encodes CASTLSGSGNTIYF.